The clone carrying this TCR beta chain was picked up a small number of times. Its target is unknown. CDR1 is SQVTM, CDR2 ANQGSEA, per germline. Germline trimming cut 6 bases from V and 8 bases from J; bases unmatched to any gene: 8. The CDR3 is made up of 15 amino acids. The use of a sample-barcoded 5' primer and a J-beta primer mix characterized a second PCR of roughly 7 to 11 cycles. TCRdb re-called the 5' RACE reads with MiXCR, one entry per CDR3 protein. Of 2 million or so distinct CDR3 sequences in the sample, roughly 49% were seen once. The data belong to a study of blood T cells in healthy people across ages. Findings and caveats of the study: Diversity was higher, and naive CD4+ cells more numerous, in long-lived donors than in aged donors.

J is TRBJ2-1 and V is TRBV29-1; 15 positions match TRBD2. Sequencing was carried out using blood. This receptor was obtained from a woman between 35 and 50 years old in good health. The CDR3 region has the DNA TGCAGCGTGGAGCGGACTAGCGGGGGGGTAGATGAGCAGTTCTTC. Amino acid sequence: CSVERTSGGVDEQFF.